The 32 T cell receptor beta chains below were found in one sample sequenced in a study of blood T cell repertoires in COVID-19. Only in-frame clones appear in the TCRdb table, and some are missing; sequencing was by immunoSEQ multiplex PCR. The sample lists under 350,000 clones, approximately 83% occurring once. Sequenced: peripheral blood. The receptor source for this set is a human donor in a cohort sampled during active COVID-19.

The gene calls are TRBV28 and TRBJ1-2; no clear D. Germline CDR1 reads MDHEN; CDR2 reads SYDVKM. The V end lost 6 bases, the J end lost 4 bases, and 9 bases lay between the germline ends. CDR3 length: 12 residues. This chain's CDR3 is CASRSYPYGYTF. CDR3 DNA: TGTGCCAGCAGGTCCTATCCCTATGGCTACACCTTC.

J is TRBJ2-1 and V is TRBV3-1 (or the pseudogene TRBV3-2); 7 bases line up with TRBD2. This CDR3 has 15 amino acids. CDR1 and CDR2 from the germline V gene are LGHDT and YNNKEL (reference sequence). V lost 5 bases to trimming and J lost 7 bases; unmatched junction nucleotides: 11. CDR3: CASSRTGGVTNEQFF. As DNA, the CDR3 is TGTGCCAGCAGCAGGACGGGGGGAGTTACTAATGAGCAGTTCTTC.

Comment on this clone: This same CDR3 is encoded by further DNA sequences in the sample. The gene calls are TRBV5-1 and TRBJ1-1; D might be TRBD1 (6 bases). CDR3 length equals 15 residues. V gave up 1 base and J gave up 0 bases, with 10 bases separating them. Germline V CDR1 and CDR2: SGHRS, YFSETQ. This CDR3 reads CASSLFQGMNTEAFF. CDR3 nucleotides: TGCGCCAGCAGCTTGTTTCAGGGGATGAACACTGAAGCTTTCTTT.

This clone appeared once. The chain joins TRBV3-1 (or the pseudogene TRBV3-2) to TRBJ2-1; D call uncertain. The CDR3 spans 12 residues. V was trimmed by 4 bases and J by 2 bases, leaving 3 bases between them. Germline V lookup: CDR1 LGHDT, CDR2 YNNKEL (reference sequence). The CDR3 is CASSPTYNEQFF. CDR3 sequence (DNA): TGTGCCAGCAGCCCCACCTACAATGAGCAGTTCTTC.

The chain combines TRBV4-1 with TRBJ1-3; TRBD1 matches at 12 bases. V was pared by 3 bases and J by 0 bases, with 6 bases of the junction left unmatched. CDR1 is MGHRA and CDR2 is YSYEKL in the germline V gene. CDR3 length: 18 amino acids. This chain's CDR3 is CASSQGTGGLLSGNTIYF. The CDR3 DNA reads as TGCGCCAGCAGCCAGGGGACAGGGGGCTTACTCTCTGGAAACACCATATATTTT.

This chain's CDR3 is CASSWGDFHNEQFF. DNA for the CDR3: TGTGCCAGCAGCTGGGGGGACTTCCACAATGAGCAGTTCTTC. The chain links TRBV7-9 to TRBJ2-1; perhaps TRBD2 as D (6 bases). Trimming left V 4 bases short and J 5 bases short, with 12 bases between. There are 14 residues in the CDR3. CDR1 is SEHNR, CDR2 FQNEAQ, per germline (reference sequence).

J is TRBJ2-2 and V is TRBV11-3, with a tentative D call TRBD1 (5 bases). The CDR3 is 13 amino acids. Germline assignment: CDR1 SGHNT and CDR2 YENEEA. V was trimmed by 2 bases and J by 10 bases, leaving 11 bases between them. In DNA form, the CDR3 reads TGTGCCAGCAGCTTAATAGGGGTCAAGGAGCTGTTTTTT. Amino acids: CASSLIGVKELFF.

CDR3 region: CASILGLAETFPYEQYF. CDR3 coding DNA: TGTGCCAGCATCTTAGGTCTAGCCGAGACGTTTCCATACGAGCAGTACTTC. This rearrangement joins TRBV2 to TRBJ2-7; D might be TRBD2 (5 bases). Germline CDR1 and CDR2: SNHLY and FYNNEI. This CDR3 has 17 amino acids. Trimming removed 7 bases from V and 4 bases from J, with 26 bases in between.

This chain joins TRBV5-1 and TRBJ2-1, with D possibly being TRBD1 (7 bases). Trimming took off 0 bases at V and 4 bases at J, with 14 bases between the two ends. This CDR3 has 16 amino acids. Per the germline V gene, CDR1 is SGHRS and CDR2 is YFSETQ. CDR3 coding DNA: TGCGCCAGCAGCTTGGCAGGCGCAGGGGGGTACAATGAGCAGTTCTTC. Protein sequence: CASSLAGAGGYNEQFF.

This clone has more than one count but fewer than ten. This rearrangement joins TRBV11-1 to TRBJ1-6, with no clear D. V lost 4 bases, J lost 7 bases, and 11 bases lay in between. Germline-derived CDR1 and CDR2 are SGHAT and FQDESV (reference sequence). This CDR3 contains 14 residues. The CDR3 loop reads CASSSLRGNSPLHF. CDR3 nucleotides: TGTGCCAGCAGCTCGTTACGCGGGAATTCACCCCTCCACTTT.

The rearrangement links TRBV28 to TRBJ1-6, with D unresolved. CDR3 length: 13 residues. From germline, CDR1 is MDHEN and CDR2 SYDVKM. Trimming left V 3 bases short and J 10 bases short, with 10 bases between. The CDR3 reads CASSLEPPSPLHF. CDR3 DNA: TGTGCCAGCAGTTTGGAGCCCCCCTCACCCCTCCACTTT. Variable domain in full (rest from reference TRBV28 and TRBJ1-6): DVKVTQSSRYLVKRTGEKVFLECVQDMDHENMFWYRQDPGLGLRLIYFSYDVKMKEKGDIPEGYSVSREKKERFSLILESASTNQTSMYLCASSLEPPSPLHFGNGTRLTVT.

The chain combines TRBV3-1 (or the pseudogene TRBV3-2) with TRBJ1-3; no definite D call. Trimming removed 3 bases at V and 0 bases at J, with 9 bases between. This CDR3 is 15 amino acids long. The germline CDR1 and CDR2 sequences are LGHDT and YNNKEL (reference sequence). The CDR3 loop is CASSQTLSSGNTIYF. CDR3 DNA sequence: TGTGCCAGCAGCCAGACACTGAGCTCTGGAAACACCATATATTTT.

This rearrangement joins TRBV4-2 to TRBJ1-1; D gene unclear. V was cut by 0 bases and J by 5 bases, with 7 bases left in between. The CDR3 runs to 13 residues. The germline V gene has CDR1 LGHNA and CDR2 YNFKEQ. CDR3 nucleotides: TGTGCCAGCAGCCAAGATGGAGGAACTGAAGCTTTCTTT. Its protein product is CASSQDGGTEAFF.

The V and J genes are TRBV6-5 and TRBJ2-7; D not resolved. The CDR3 sequence is 14 residues long. Trimming pared 4 bases from V and 3 bases from J, leaving 13 bases between. CDR1 is MNHEY and CDR2 is SVGAGI in the germline V gene. The CDR3 protein is CASSLSYRVYEQYF. Written as DNA, the CDR3 is TGTGCCAGCAGTTTGTCTTATCGAGTCTACGAGCAGTACTTC.

The rearrangement links TRBV9 to TRBJ2-2, with a possible D match to TRBD2 (6 bases). V was trimmed by 3 bases and J by 4 bases, leaving 13 bases between them. CDR3 length: 15 amino acids. Germline CDR1 is SGDLS and CDR2 is YYNGEE. CDR3 amino acids: CASSETGTSTGELFF. The CDR3 nucleotides are TGTGCCAGCAGCGAAACCGGGACTTCCACCGGGGAGCTGTTTTTT.

This chain connects TRBV28 to TRBJ1-6, with 7 positions matching TRBD1. The V gene's germline CDR1 is MDHEN and CDR2 SYDVKM. J gave up 5 bases and V 7 bases, and 8 bases lay outside the gene matches. The CDR3 sequence is 15 residues long. CDR3 bases: TGTGCCAGCACCCTCCGGGACAGCGATAATTCACCCCTCCACTTT. This translates into CASTLRDSDNSPLHF.

V is TRBV29-1 and J is TRBJ1-2; 11 bases match TRBD1. The germline gives CDR1 SQVTM, CDR2 ANQGSEA. With V trimmed by 7 bases and J by 10 bases, 11 bases remained unmatched. This CDR3 is built from 13 residues. CDR3 in amino acids: CSGYLGQGAAYTF. CDR3 in DNA: TGCAGCGGATATTTAGGACAGGGGGCGGCCTACACCTTC.

The chain combines TRBV9 with TRBJ2-2, with D uncertain. CDR3 length: 15 residues. CDR1 and CDR2 (germline): SGDLS, YYNGEE. V was shortened by 0 bases and J by 3 bases, with 9 bases between the two germline ends. For the CDR3, the DNA is TGTGCCAGCAGCGTAGTAGGCGGTTACACCGGGGAGCTGTTTTTT. Encoded protein: CASSVVGGYTGELFF.

DNA of the CDR3: TGTGCCAGTAGTATAGGCCCCAGCGGGAGGGCCGTAGGTCAGTTCTTC. Translating it yields CASSIGPSGRAVGQFF. The V call is TRBV19, the J call TRBJ2-1; 10 nucleotides match TRBD2. This CDR3 has 16 residues. Germline CDR1 LNHDA, CDR2 SQIVND (reference sequence). The ends lost 1 base at V and 13 bases at J; junction bases unmatched: 13. The full variable domain, completed using reference TRBV19 and TRBJ2-1, is DGGITQSPKYLFRKEGQNVTLSCEQNLNHDAMYWYRQDPGQGLRLIYYSQIVNDFQKGDIAEGYSVSREKKESFPLTVTSAQKNPTAFYLCASSIGPSGRAVGQFFGPGTRLTVL.

V and J are TRBV21-1 and TRBJ1-3. TRBV21-1 is labeled a pseudogene. The CDR3 totals 13 residues. Here the CDR3 DNA reads TGTGCCAGCAGCGACGTAGCGGGAAACACCATATATTTT. Its translation is CASSDVAGNTIYF.

This clone has just one count. The gene calls are TRBV19 and TRBJ2-1; 11 nucleotides align to TRBD1. Germline V gives CDR1 LNHDA, CDR2 SQIVND (reference sequence). With 6 bases clipped from V and 7 bases from J, the junction kept 8 bases outside the gene matches. This CDR3 is built from 15 residues. The CDR3 loop reads CASSWGQGGRNEQFF. For the CDR3, the DNA is TGTGCCAGTAGCTGGGGACAGGGGGGCCGAAATGAGCAGTTCTTC.

The V gene is TRBV9, the J gene TRBJ2-1; tentative D call: TRBD1 (5 bases). The V gene's germline CDR1 is SGDLS and CDR2 YYNGEE. V was trimmed by 3 bases and J by 0 bases, leaving 7 bases between them. The CDR3 runs to 14 residues. The CDR3 reads CASSADTSYNEQFF. In DNA form, the CDR3 reads TGTGCCAGCAGCGCGGACACCTCCTACAATGAGCAGTTCTTC.

V and J are TRBV27 and TRBJ1-2; 10 positions agree with TRBD1. The CDR3 spans 14 residues. V lost 5 bases, J lost 4 bases, and 4 bases stayed unmatched. CDR1 is MNHEY, CDR2 SMNVEV, per germline (reference sequence). As DNA, the CDR3 is TGTGCCAGCAGTCCGGGGACAGGGGTCTATGGCTACACCTTC. Protein sequence: CASSPGTGVYGYTF.

The V and J genes are TRBV5-1 and TRBJ2-5; TRBD2 agrees at 9 bases. CDR1 is SGHRS and CDR2 is YFSETQ in the germline V gene. J gave up 4 bases and V 4 bases, and 17 bases lay outside the gene matches. CDR3 size: 18 residues. The CDR3 bases are TGCGCCAGCAGCCCCTCATACGGACTAGCGAGTTTAAGAGAGACCCAGTACTTC. This codes for CASSPSYGLASLRETQYF. The whole variable domain, remainder taken from reference TRBV5-1 and TRBJ2-5, is KAGVTQTPRYLIKTRGQQVTLSCSPISGHRSVSWYQQTPGQGLQFLFEYFSETQRNKGNFPGRFSGRQFSNSRSEMNVSTLELGDSALYLCASSPSYGLASLRETQYFGPGTRLLVL.

As DNA, the CDR3 is TGTGCCAGCAGTTTACAGGCGATGAACATTCAGTACTTC. Amino acids: CASSLQAMNIQYF. The V call is TRBV12-3 or TRBV12-4, the J call TRBJ2-4; D not resolved. V shed 2 bases and J shed 7 bases, with 9 bases lying between them. The length of the CDR3 is 13 residues.

The rearrangement joins TRBV18 to TRBJ1-2; D is possibly TRBD1 (6 bases). This CDR3 contains 15 residues. Germline V gene sequence: CDR1 KGHSH, CDR2 LQKENI. V gave up 6 bases and J gave up 3 bases, with 17 bases separating them. The CDR3: CASSPGQIPHYGYTF. The CDR3 DNA reads as TGTGCCAGCTCCCCTGGACAGATACCGCACTATGGCTACACCTTC.

This clone appeared once. The chain has TRBV24-1 and TRBJ2-1; 7 bases are a match to TRBD2. Trimming cost V 10 bases and J 4 bases; bases outside gene matches: 6. The CDR3 sequence is 13 residues long. CDR1 is KGHDR, CDR2 SFDVKD, per germline. CDR3 bases: TGTGCCACAGCGGGACCTCTATACAATGAGCAGTTCTTC. It is translated as CATAGPLYNEQFF.

This clone turned up a few times. The rearrangement uses TRBV5-5 and TRBJ1-2; 11 nucleotides match TRBD1. V gave up 4 bases and J gave up 0 bases; unmatched junction bases: 8. Looked up from germline, CDR1 is SGHKS and CDR2 is YYEKEE (reference sequence). The CDR3 covers 17 residues. The DNA for the CDR3 is TGTGCCAGCAGCCCCGGACAGGGGGCGATGGCTAACTATGGCTACACCTTC. This translates into CASSPGQGAMANYGYTF.

The chain links TRBV28 to TRBJ2-3; no clear D gene. The CDR3 loop spans 12 amino acids. Germline V lookup: CDR1 MDHEN, CDR2 SYDVKM. V lost 7 bases to trimming and J lost 2 bases, with 7 bases between them. CDR3 protein: CASISSTDTQYF. The CDR3 DNA is TGTGCCAGCATCTCCTCCACAGATACGCAGTATTTT.

This clone occurred once. This chain joins TRBV11-2 and TRBJ2-3, with unresolved D. The V and J ends lost 7 bases and 3 bases respectively, with 26 bases between them. Germline V gene data show CDR1 as SGHAT and CDR2 as FQNNGV. This CDR3 spans 18 amino acids. CDR3 amino acids: CASTQFSPIVRNTDTQYF. The CDR3 coding sequence is TGTGCCAGCACCCAATTCTCCCCCATAGTCCGCAATACAGATACGCAGTATTTT. The full variable domain, its missing parts supplied by reference TRBV11-2 and TRBJ2-3, is EAGVAQSPRYKIIEKRQSVAFWCNPISGHATLYWYQQILGQGPKLLIQFQNNGVVDDSQLPKDRFSAERLKGVDSTLKIQPAKLEDSAVYLCASTQFSPIVRNTDTQYFGPGTRLTVL.

The chain joins TRBV6-2 or TRBV6-3 to TRBJ2-5; D is unclear. V was pared by 6 bases and J by 5 bases, with 19 bases between. Germline assignment: CDR1 MNHEY and CDR2 SVGEGT. The CDR3 contains 15 residues. In DNA form, the CDR3 reads TGTGCCAGCAGCCCGACCGGGTCGTGGAGTGAGACCCAGTACTTC. It yields the protein CASSPTGSWSETQYF.

The chain is built from TRBV29-1 and TRBJ2-1; 7 nucleotides line up with TRBD2. Trimming at V came to 7 bases and at J to 4 bases, leaving 7 bases not matched to a gene. This CDR3 has 13 amino acids. Germline CDR1 is SQVTM and CDR2 is ANQGSEA. The CDR3 is CSGIPSGYNEQFF. The CDR3 DNA sequence: TGCAGCGGCATCCCTAGCGGATACAATGAGCAGTTCTTC.